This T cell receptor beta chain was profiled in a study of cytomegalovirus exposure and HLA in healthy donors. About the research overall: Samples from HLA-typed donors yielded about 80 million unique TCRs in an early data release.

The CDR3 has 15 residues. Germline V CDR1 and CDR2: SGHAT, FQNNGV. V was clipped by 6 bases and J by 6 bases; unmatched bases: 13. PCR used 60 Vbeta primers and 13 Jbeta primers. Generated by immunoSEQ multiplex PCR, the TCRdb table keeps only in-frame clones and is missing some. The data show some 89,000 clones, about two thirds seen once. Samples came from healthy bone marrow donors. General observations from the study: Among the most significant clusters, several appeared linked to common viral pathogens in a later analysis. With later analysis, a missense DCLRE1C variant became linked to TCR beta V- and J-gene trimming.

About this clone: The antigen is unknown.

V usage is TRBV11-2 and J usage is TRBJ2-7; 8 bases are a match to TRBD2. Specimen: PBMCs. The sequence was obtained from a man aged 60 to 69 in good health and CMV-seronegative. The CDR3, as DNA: TGTGCCAGCAGGTCGACCAAAGCGGGAGCAGGCGAGCAGTACTTC. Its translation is CASRSTKAGAGEQYF.